Listed below are T cell receptor beta chains from one sample, sequenced in a study of identifying expanded T cells in peripheral blood. Repertoires were generated with immunoSEQ multiplex PCR, while TCRdb's copy carries only in-frame clones and drops some. This repertoire shows 95,000 or so clones, around 87% found once; its top ten account for 5.6%. The sample was blood. The receptors stem from a person aged 18 to 70 in good health. The CDR3 runs from the conserved cysteine through the conserved F or W. Each record gives: D gene, J gene, V gene, clone size, CDR3 protein, CDR3 DNA. D genes are given only for firm matches. The listing skips clone size in some rows; elsewhere it reads once, few, many or a size class.

TRBD1 | TRBJ1-3 | TRBV5-5 | . | CASSFLGQGGNTIYF | TGTGCCAGCAGCTTTCTCGGACAGGGAGGAAACACCATATATTTT
TRBD2 | TRBJ2-1 | TRBV19 | . | CASSIRGGSYNEQFF | TGTGCCAGTAGTATTCGGGGGGGCTCCTACAATGAGCAGTTCTTC
. | TRBJ2-2 | TRBV7-6 | once | CASSLDSRGELFF | TGTGCCAGCAGCTTAGACTCTCGGGGGGAGCTGTTTTTT
TRBD1 | TRBJ2-7 | TRBV13 | . | CASSSLTDRGYEQYF | TGTGCCAGCAGCTCCTTAACCGACAGGGGCTACGAGCAGTACTTC
. | TRBJ2-1 | TRBV7-9 | . | CASSSGRVGNEQFF | TGTGCCAGCAGCTCGGGTAGGGTTGGGAATGAGCAGTTCTTC
TRBD1 | TRBJ1-1 | TRBV5-1 | . | CASSFRSGGVTEAFF | TGCGCCAGCAGCTTCCGATCAGGGGGCGTCACTGAAGCTTTCTTT
. | TRBJ1-5 | TRBV19 | . | CASNRGQANQPQHF | TGTGCCAGTAATCGGGGGCAGGCAAATCAGCCCCAGCATTTT
TRBD1 | TRBJ1-2 | TRBV14 | . | CASSQGTGDIYTF | TGTGCCAGCAGCCAAGGGACAGGGGATATCTACACCTTC
. | TRBJ2-2 | TRBV29-1 | . | CSVDRLNTGELFF | TGCAGCGTTGACAGACTGAACACCGGGGAGCTGTTTTTT
. | TRBJ1-4 | TRBV12-5 | . | CASGLGVGAKLFF | TGTGCTAGTGGTTTGGGGGTTGGGGCAAAACTGTTTTTT
. | TRBJ1-2 | TRBV11-2 | . | CASAALGMGKGSPDGYTF | TGTGCCAGCGCCGCCCTAGGCATGGGCAAGGGCTCCCCGGACGGCTACACCTTC
. | TRBJ1-1 | TRBV7-9 | . | CASSSANTEAFF | TGTGCCAGCAGCTCAGCGAACACTGAAGCTTTCTTT
. | TRBJ2-1 | TRBV19 | . | CASSMKGDEQFF | TGTGCCAGTAGTATGAAAGGGGATGAGCAGTTCTTC
. | TRBJ2-1 | TRBV14 | . | CASSARQGGEQFF | TGTGCCAGCAGCGCCAGACAGGGAGGTGAGCAGTTCTTC
TRBD1 | TRBJ1-4 | TRBV5-1 | . | CASSPDREGGYEKLFF | TGCGCCAGCAGCCCCGACAGGGAAGGAGGGTATGAAAAACTGTTTTTT
. | TRBJ1-4 | TRBV18 | few | CASRAGENEKLFF | TGTGCCAGCCGAGCGGGGGAAAATGAAAAACTGTTTTTT
. | TRBJ2-1 | TRBV18 | . | CASSEAGYNEQFF | TGTGCCAGCTCTGAGGCAGGTTATAATGAGCAGTTCTTC
. | TRBJ1-1 | TRBV29-1 | . | CSVAGLAGYTEAFF | TGCAGCGTTGCAGGGTTAGCTGGGTACACTGAAGCTTTCTTT
. | TRBJ1-2 | TRBV6-6 | . | CASSPPGVGYGYTF | TGTGCCAGCAGTCCCCCAGGGGTTGGCTATGGCTACACCTTC
. | TRBJ1-5 | TRBV6-1 | few | CASSRSGPSNQPQHF | TGTGCCAGCAGCCGATCTGGTCCTAGCAATCAGCCCCAGCATTTT
TRBD1 | TRBJ1-2 | TRBV4-1 | . | CASSQLTGGYGYTF | TGCGCCAGCAGCCAGTTGACAGGGGGCTATGGCTACACCTTC
. | TRBJ1-5 | TRBV2 | few | CASTTRRDNQPQHF | TGTGCCAGCACAACCCGACGGGACAATCAGCCCCAGCATTTT
. | TRBJ2-4 | TRBV25-1 | . | CASSKENKNIQYF | TGTGCCAGCAGTAAAGAAAACAAAAACATTCAGTACTTC
. | TRBJ1-5 | TRBV2 | . | CASRRTVNQPQHF | TGTGCCAGCAGGAGAACGGTGAATCAGCCCCAGCATTTT
. | TRBJ1-2 | TRBV2 | . | CASLPGTANYGYTF | TGTGCCAGCCTACCGGGAACCGCTAACTATGGCTACACCTTC
. | TRBJ2-3 | TRBV4-1 | . | CASSQVGTPGATDTQYF | TGCGCCAGCAGCCAAGTCGGGACCCCAGGGGCGACAGATACGCAGTATTTT
. | TRBJ1-1 | TRBV30 | . | CAWSEVGTEAFF | TGTGCCTGGAGTGAGGTAGGCACTGAAGCTTTCTTT
. | TRBJ1-2 | TRBV30 | . | CAWSEGTGSRGYTF | TGTGCCTGGAGTGAGGGTACAGGGTCCCGTGGCTACACCTTC
. | TRBJ2-6 | TRBV13 | . | CASSLGRGSLLTF | TGTGCCAGCAGCTTAGGGAGGGGTTCTCTCCTGACTTTC
. | TRBJ2-3 | TRBV7-6 | once | CASSLGRDTTDTQYF | TGTGCCAGCAGCTTAGGACGGGACACGACAGATACGCAGTATTTT
TRBD1 | TRBJ1-2 | TRBV7-8 | . | CASSLVPRGHGYTF | TGTGCCAGCAGCTTAGTGCCCAGGGGGCATGGCTACACCTTC
TRBD2 | TRBJ2-3 | TRBV10-3 | . | CAIRPGLAGGLDTQYF | TGTGCCATCCGACCGGGACTAGCGGGGGGATTGGATACGCAGTATTTT
TRBD1 | TRBJ2-2 | TRBV25-1 | . | CASRDRGNTGELFF | TGTGCCAGCCGCGACAGGGGAAACACCGGGGAGCTGTTTTTT
. | TRBJ1-1 | TRBV4-3 | . | CASSPQTDLNTEAFF | TGCGCCAGCAGCCCGCAGACAGATTTGAACACTGAAGCTTTCTTT
TRBD1 | TRBJ1-2 | TRBV19 | . | CASSIDYIRDRGVFGYTF | TGTGCCAGTAGTATAGACTACATCCGGGACAGGGGGGTTTTTGGCTACACCTTC
. | TRBJ2-7 | TRBV5-1 | once | CASSLGDTFNEQYF | TGCGCCAGCAGCTTGGGGGACACCTTCAACGAGCAGTACTTC
. | TRBJ2-3 | TRBV2 | . | CASVGGHGFLDTQYF | TGTGCCAGCGTCGGTGGTCATGGGTTTTTGGATACGCAGTATTTT
. | TRBJ2-1 | TRBV27 | once | CASRLIGINEQFF | TGTGCCAGCAGACTGATAGGAATCAATGAGCAGTTCTTC
TRBD1 | TRBJ2-7 | TRBV7-2 | . | CASSLGTAYEQYF | TGTGCCAGCAGCCTAGGGACAGCCTACGAGCAGTACTTC
. | TRBJ1-1 | TRBV27 | . | CASRKGNTEAFF | TGTGCCAGCAGGAAAGGGAACACTGAAGCTTTCTTT
TRBD1 | TRBJ1-2 | TRBV5-1 | once | CASSLDRGLDGYTF | TGCGCCAGCAGCTTAGACAGGGGGCTCGATGGCTACACCTTC
. | TRBJ1-1 | TRBV6-5 | once | CASSRNPGIEAFF | TGTGCCAGCAGTCGTAACCCGGGTATCGAAGCTTTCTTT
. | TRBJ1-2 | TRBV29-1 | . | CSVVPVGVGPRTINYGYTF | TGCAGCGTTGTTCCGGTGGGGGTAGGTCCGAGAACGATTAACTATGGCTACACCTTC
. | TRBJ1-1 | TRBV18 | . | CASSPSNVEAFF | TGTGCCAGCTCACCATCTAATGTTGAAGCTTTCTTT
. | TRBJ1-2 | TRBV19 | once | CASSISRLSYGYTF | TGTGCCAGTAGTATTTCGCGTCTTTCCTATGGCTACACCTTC
. | TRBJ1-4 | TRBV7-2 | . | CASSRSGFATNEKLFF | TGTGCCAGCAGCCGATCAGGATTTGCAACTAATGAAAAACTGTTTTTT
TRBD2 | TRBJ2-2 | TRBV7-2 | . | CASSLAASGGAYTGELFF | TGTGCCAGCAGCTTAGCGGCTAGCGGGGGGGCATACACCGGGGAGCTGTTTTTT
. | TRBJ2-7 | TRBV30 | . | CAWSVPDLGPGGYEQYF | TGTGCCTGGAGTGTACCCGATTTGGGGCCAGGGGGGTACGAGCAGTACTTC
TRBD1 | TRBJ1-2 | TRBV11-2 | . | CASSFPTEGAGYGYTF | TGTGCCAGCAGCTTCCCCACCGAGGGGGCGGGCTATGGCTACACCTTC
. | TRBJ2-5 | TRBV12-5 | . | CASGSRETQYF | TGTGCTAGTGGTTCAAGGGAGACCCAGTACTTC
TRBD1 | TRBJ1-2 | TRBV7-8 | few | CASSFSGTGSIYTF | TGTGCCAGCAGCTTCTCCGGGACAGGGAGTATTTACACCTTC
. | TRBJ2-2 | TRBV9 | . | CASSARTGFIAGELFF | TGTGCCAGCAGCGCCCGCACGGGGTTCATCGCCGGGGAGCTGTTTTTT
. | TRBJ2-5 | TRBV6-5 | . | CASRSTNSGEETQYF | TGTGCCAGCAGATCGACCAACTCAGGGGAAGAGACCCAGTACTTC